This T cell receptor beta chain was recorded in a study of persistence of HIV-infected CD4 T cells. Whole-study results and caveats: TCR oligoclonality correlated with proviral oligoclonality in the same sorted populations.

Lysates of CMV-infected fibroblasts at 10 ug/mL stimulated these cells. Memory cells lacking CD40L and CD69 with high CD45RO were sorted. On this clone: Its antigen is undetermined.

The immunoSEQ assay was version 4, run in survey mode. The data were produced by immunoSEQ multiplex PCR, yet TCRdb's version contains in-frame clones alone and is incomplete. The sample lists around 28,000 clones, around four fifths seen once, with less than 0.95% in the top ten. This CDR3 region has 14 residues. V was pared by 11 bases and J by 1 base, with 15 bases between. Germline values: CDR1 SGHNT, CDR2 YENEEA. This rearrangement joins TRBV11-3 to TRBJ2-4; D gene unclear. The receptor comes from an adult woman with HIV who was CMV-seropositive. The source material was CD4+ T cells sorted from PBMCs after 18-hour stimulation, sampled from a patient who received antiretroviral therapy. CDR3 amino acids: CAQKSGSAKNIQYF. CDR3 DNA sequence: TGTGCCCAAAAGTCGGGTTCGGCCAAAAACATTCAGTACTTC.